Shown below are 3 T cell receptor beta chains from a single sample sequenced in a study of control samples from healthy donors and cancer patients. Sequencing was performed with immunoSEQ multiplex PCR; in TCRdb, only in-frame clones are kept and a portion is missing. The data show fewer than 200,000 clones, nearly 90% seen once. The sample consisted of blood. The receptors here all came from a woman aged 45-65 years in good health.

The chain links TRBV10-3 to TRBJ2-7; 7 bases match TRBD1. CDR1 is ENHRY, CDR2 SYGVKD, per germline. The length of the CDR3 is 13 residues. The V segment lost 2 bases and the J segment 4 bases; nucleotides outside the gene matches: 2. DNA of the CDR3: TGTGCCATCAGTGAGCAGACAGGGTACGAGCAGTACTTC. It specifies CAISEQTGYEQYF.

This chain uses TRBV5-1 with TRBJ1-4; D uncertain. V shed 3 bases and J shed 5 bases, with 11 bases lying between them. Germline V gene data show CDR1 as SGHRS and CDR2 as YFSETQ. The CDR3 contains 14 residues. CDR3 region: CASSSRPSNEKLFF. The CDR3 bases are TGCGCCAGCAGCTCAAGGCCGTCGAATGAAAAACTGTTTTTT.

CDR3 coding DNA: TGTGCCAGCAGCCCAAACTCGAACACCGGGGAGCTGTTTTTT. This encodes CASSPNSNTGELFF. The rearrangement joins TRBV5-4 to TRBJ2-2; D call uncertain. The CDR3 sequence is 14 residues long. Deletions cut 4 bases from V and 0 bases from J, with 7 bases between. Per the germline V gene, CDR1 is SGHNT and CDR2 is YYREEE (reference sequence).